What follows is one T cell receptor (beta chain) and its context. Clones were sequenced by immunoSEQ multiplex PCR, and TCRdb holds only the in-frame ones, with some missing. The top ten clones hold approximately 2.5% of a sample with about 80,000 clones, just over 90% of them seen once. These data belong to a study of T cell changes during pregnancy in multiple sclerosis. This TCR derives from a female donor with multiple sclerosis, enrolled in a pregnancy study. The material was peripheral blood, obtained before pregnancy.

The CDR3 DNA reads as TGTGCCAGCAGCCCGACAGGGTTGGGTCAGCCCCAGCATTTT. Protein product: CASSPTGLGQPQHF. The V and J genes are TRBV9 and TRBJ1-5, with 7 bases aligning to TRBD1. V lost 4 bases, J lost 6 bases, and 7 bases stayed unmatched. Germline V lookup: CDR1 SGDLS, CDR2 YYNGEE. The CDR3 covers 14 residues.